Following are 2 T cell receptor beta chains from one sample sequenced in a study of CD8 T cells in Susac syndrome. RNA was extracted with the RNeasy kit, and a quantity of about 0.45 to 1 ug was reverse transcribed using random hexamers. MiXCR was run by TCRdb on the immunoSEQ multiplex PCR reads, yielding one entry per CDR3 protein. The sample shows around 100,000 distinct CDR3 sequences, about 95% of them seen only once. The material sequenced was CD8+ T cells from PBMCs. Receptor source: a human donor with Susac syndrome.

J is TRBJ1-1 and V is TRBV18; D perhaps matches TRBD1 (6 bases). Germline values: CDR1 KGHSH, CDR2 LQKENI. This CDR3 is 14 amino acids long. Trimming took 3 bases from V and 6 from J, leaving 14 bases between them. CDR3 sequence reads: CASSPPGAGAEAFF. The CDR3 DNA is TGTGCCAGCTCACCTCCGGGGGCAGGGGCTGAAGCTTTCTTT.

This clonotype was counted a few times. This chain links TRBV5-6 with TRBJ2-3; D is unclear. Germline V gene sequence: CDR1 SGHDT, CDR2 YYEEEE. CDR3 length equals 11 residues. V lost 4 bases and J lost 2, with 2 bases in between. The CDR3 spells CASSDTDTQYF. The CDR3 coding sequence is TGTGCCAGCAGCGACACAGATACGCAGTATTTT.